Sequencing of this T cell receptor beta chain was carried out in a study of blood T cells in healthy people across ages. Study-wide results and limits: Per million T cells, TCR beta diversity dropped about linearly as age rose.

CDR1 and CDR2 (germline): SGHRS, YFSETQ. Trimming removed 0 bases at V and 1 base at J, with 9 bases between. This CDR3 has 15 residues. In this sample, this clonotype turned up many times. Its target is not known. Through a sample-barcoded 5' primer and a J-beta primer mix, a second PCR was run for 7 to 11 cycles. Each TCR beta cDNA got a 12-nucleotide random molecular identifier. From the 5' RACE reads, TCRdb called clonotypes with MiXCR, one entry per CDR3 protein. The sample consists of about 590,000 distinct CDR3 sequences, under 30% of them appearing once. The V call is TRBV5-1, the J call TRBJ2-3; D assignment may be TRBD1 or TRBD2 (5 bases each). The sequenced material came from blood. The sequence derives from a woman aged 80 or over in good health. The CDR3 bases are TGCGCCAGCAGCTTGGCCCTGGGGGGCACAGATACGCAGTATTTT. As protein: CASSLALGGTDTQYF.